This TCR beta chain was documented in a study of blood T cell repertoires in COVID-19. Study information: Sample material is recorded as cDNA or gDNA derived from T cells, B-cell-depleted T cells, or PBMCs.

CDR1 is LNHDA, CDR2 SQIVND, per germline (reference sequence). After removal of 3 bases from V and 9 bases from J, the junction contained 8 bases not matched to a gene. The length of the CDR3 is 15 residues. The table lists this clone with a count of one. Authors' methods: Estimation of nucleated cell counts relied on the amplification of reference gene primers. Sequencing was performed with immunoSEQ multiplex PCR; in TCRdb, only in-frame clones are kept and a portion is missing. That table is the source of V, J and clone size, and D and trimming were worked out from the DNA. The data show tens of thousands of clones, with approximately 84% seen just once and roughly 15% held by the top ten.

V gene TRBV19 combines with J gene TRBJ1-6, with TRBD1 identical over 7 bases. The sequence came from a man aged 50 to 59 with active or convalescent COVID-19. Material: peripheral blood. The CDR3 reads CASSMAAGGFSPLHF. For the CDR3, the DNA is TGTGCCAGTAGTATGGCTGCAGGGGGTTTTTCACCCCTCCACTTT. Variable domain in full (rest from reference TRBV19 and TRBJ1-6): DGGITQSPKYLFRKEGQNVTLSCEQNLNHDAMYWYRQDPGQGLRLIYYSQIVNDFQKGDIAEGYSVSREKKESFPLTVTSAQKNPTAFYLCASSMAAGGFSPLHFGNGTRLTVT.